This TCR beta chain stems from a study of cytomegalovirus exposure and HLA in healthy donors. Study-wide context: Across some 400 genotyped donors, approximately 81% landed in the Caucasian-associated ancestry cluster.

In regard to this clone: The target antigen is unknown.

PCR was performed using 60 Vbeta and 13 Jbeta primers. Only in-frame clones appear in the TCRdb table, and some are missing; sequencing was by immunoSEQ multiplex PCR. The sample consists of approximately 61,000 clones, approximately 78% of them appearing once. The CDR3 is 14 amino acids. V was shortened by 6 bases and J by 6 bases, with 17 bases between the two germline ends. CDR1 is LNHNV and CDR2 is YYDKDF in the germline V gene (reference sequence). Study-wide results and caveats: Most TCR beta V segments were productive about 87% or about 30% of the time in an earlier analysis. More clonal expansion characterized HLA-associated TCR beta chains than equally common others in a later analysis.

This chain connects TRBV15 to TRBJ1-1, with a possible D match to TRBD1 (5 bases). This sequence originates from a man aged 18 to 29 in good health and CMV-seropositive. The sample was PBMCs. The CDR3 DNA reads TGTGCCACCAGGACAGACCCCCTTTCACCTGAAGCTTTCTTT. It specifies CATRTDPLSPEAFF. Together with reference TRBV15 and TRBJ1-1, the CDR3 gives the full variable domain: DAMVIQNPRYQVTQFGKPVTLSCSQTLNHNVMYWYQQKSSQAPKLLFHYYDKDFNNEADTPDNFQSRRPNTSFCFLDIRSPGLGDTAMYLCATRTDPLSPEAFFGQGTRLTVV.